This record concerns one T cell receptor beta chain sequence. This clone was seen only a few times. Which antigen it targets is not known. Nothing much larger sits one base from this clone, and base qualities are not available. The data were obtained in a study of beta chain features in type 1 diabetes (dated by TCRdb to between 2017 and 2018). In the study overall: Mean age, gender distribution, total cell number and subset yield were not different between patients and healthy donors. Regulatory and stem cell-like memory subsets were obtained from only 8 patients and about 8 healthy donors, while naive and central memory subsets were obtained from all 30 or so donors. In the study, recently diagnosed type 1 diabetes patients and matched healthy donors were compared on the TCRB repertoires of their sorted circulating CD4+ T cell subsets. Across all samples, 90 million to 130 million sorted cells were examined, and cell number per subset correlated strongly with RNA yield.

CDR1 and CDR2 are read off the germline V gene (reference sequence) as GTSNPN and SVGIG. V loses 4 bases of germline sequence and J loses 3 bases, and the interval between the two ends is 16 bases. From the cysteine through the phenylalanine, the CDR3 covers 15 amino acids. Only CDR3 DNA is held: 45 bases, read in frame from base 1. Each donor gave one peripheral blood draw, roughly 0.12 L on average, collected into heparinised tubes. A BD FACSAria II was used to sort naive, central memory, regulatory and stem cell-like memory CD4+ T cells with a panel that included CD45RO, CCR7, CD25, CD127, CD95 and CD27. Every sorted population had a purity above 95%. Right away, PBMCs were isolated by Lymphoprep density gradient centrifugation and were stained directly, with no culture step. So that batch effects would be minimized, each experiment stained and sorted samples in pairs, pairing one healthy donor with one patient.

The entire amount of isolated RNA was reverse transcribed using the High Capacity cDNA Reverse Transcription Kit, so the sequenced TCRB transcripts were expressed ones. Deep immunoSEQ sequencing was performed on naive, central memory and regulatory T cell samples, with an average of about 3.6 million total reads per sample. Sorted cells were lysed in RLT buffer and RNA was extracted with DNase-treated RNeasy Micro or Mini kits, depending on cell number. Each cell subset was processed separately to prevent cross-contamination, with patient and healthy donor samples processed together. TCRB sequences were amplified from cDNA with the immunoSEQ multiplex PCR, producing 87-bp fragments spanning the CDR3 region. The amplicons were sequenced using the Illumina HiSeq platform. For the original study's pipeline: Synthetic template baselines were used to correct PCR bias computationally, reads within Hamming distance 2 were collapsed together, and singletons that could not be merged were discarded. By aligning reads against IMGT, V, D and J genes, CDR3 length, and insertions or deletions at six rearrangement sites were assigned. Within each subset, clonotype counts were normalized to sorted cell number, and only after that were true diversity and Gini coefficients computed with the tcR R package. Repertoire sharing was quantified using the overlap coefficient calculated on TCRB nucleotide sequences. As stored in TCRdb, this immuneACCESS dataset retains in-frame rearrangements with V and J assigned. A fraction of the clones does not appear; measured against another copy, unresolved V genes explain less than half of the discrepancy, and the remainder lacks a known reason. Clone size and the V and J calls come from that table; the DNA yielded D and trimming. Counted in this sample were a few hundred thousand clones; 27% of them appeared once. The leading ten clones occupy under 5% of the sample.

The investigation overall reported the following: Naive, central memory and regulatory TCRB repertoires appeared to be more alike among patients than among healthy donors. Sequencing cDNA rather than genomic DNA could over-represent highly expressing activated cells, although activation and CD3 levels did not differ between groups. At VDJ recombination sites, patients with type 1 diabetes made fewer insertions and deleted more nucleotides, a pattern implying thymic rearrangement abnormalities. In all four CD4+ subsets, TCRB CDR3 length was moderately but significantly shorter in type 1 diabetes patients. PCR may preferentially amplify shorter templates, but because patient and control samples were amplified and corrected together, any resulting skew would affect both groups equally. Because small numbers of individuals were included in the HLA sub-analyses, any influence of HLA type on TCRB rearrangement was left unresolved.

This clonotype was obtained from a man aged 30-40 years in good health. The V gene is TRBV30 and the J gene is TRBJ1-5; D gene: possibly TRBD1, on 5 matching bases. The sample comprised central memory CD4+ T cells from blood. The nucleotide sequence is given as TGTGCCTGGACATCGGAGGGGCAGCTCAATCAGCCCCAGCATTTT. This translates into CAWTSEGQLNQPQHF.